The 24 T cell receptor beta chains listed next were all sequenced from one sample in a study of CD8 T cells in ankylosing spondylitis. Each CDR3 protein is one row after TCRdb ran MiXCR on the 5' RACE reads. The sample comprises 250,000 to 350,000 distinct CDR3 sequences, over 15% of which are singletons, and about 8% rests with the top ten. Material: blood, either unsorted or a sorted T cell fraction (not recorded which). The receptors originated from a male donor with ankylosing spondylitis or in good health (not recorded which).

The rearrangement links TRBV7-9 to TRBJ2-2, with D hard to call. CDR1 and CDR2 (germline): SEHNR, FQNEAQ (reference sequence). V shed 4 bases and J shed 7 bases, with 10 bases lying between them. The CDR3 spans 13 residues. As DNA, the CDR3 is TGTGCCAGCAGCTCCTGGTTGGGCGGGGAGCTGTTTTTT. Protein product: CASSSWLGGELFF.

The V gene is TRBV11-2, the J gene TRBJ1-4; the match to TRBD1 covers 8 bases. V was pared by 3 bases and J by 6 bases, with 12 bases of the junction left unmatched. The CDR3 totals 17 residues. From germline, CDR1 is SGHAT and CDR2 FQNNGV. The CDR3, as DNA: TGTGCCAGCAGCTTTGGTGCCACAGGGGGGTCCTATGAAAAACTGTTTTTT. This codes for CASSFGATGGSYEKLFF.

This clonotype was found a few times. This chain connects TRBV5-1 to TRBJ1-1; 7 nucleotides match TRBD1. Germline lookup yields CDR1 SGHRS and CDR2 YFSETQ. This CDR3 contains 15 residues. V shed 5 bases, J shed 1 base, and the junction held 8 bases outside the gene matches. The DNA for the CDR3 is TGCGCCAGCAGGAAGTCGGGACAGACGAACACTGAAGCTTTCTTT. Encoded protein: CASRKSGQTNTEAFF.

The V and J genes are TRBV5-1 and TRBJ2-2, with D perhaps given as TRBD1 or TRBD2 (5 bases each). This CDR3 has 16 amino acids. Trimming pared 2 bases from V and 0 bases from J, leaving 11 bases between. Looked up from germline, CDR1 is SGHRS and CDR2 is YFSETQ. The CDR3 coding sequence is TGCGCCAGCAGCTTAGGGACGGCCGCGAACACCGGGGAGCTGTTTTTT. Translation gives CASSLGTAANTGELFF.

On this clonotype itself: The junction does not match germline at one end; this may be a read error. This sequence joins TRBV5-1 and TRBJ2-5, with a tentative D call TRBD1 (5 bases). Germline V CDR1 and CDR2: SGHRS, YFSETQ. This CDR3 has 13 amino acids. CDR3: CASSPGFQEIQYF. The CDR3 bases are TGCGCCAGTAGCCCAGGGTTCCAAGAGATCCAGTACTTC.

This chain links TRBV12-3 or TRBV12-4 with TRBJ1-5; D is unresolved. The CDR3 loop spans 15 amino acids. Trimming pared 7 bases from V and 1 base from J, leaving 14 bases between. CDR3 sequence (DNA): TGTGCCAGCATCGCAGGCCTTGGGAGCAATCAGCCCCAGCATTTT. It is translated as CASIAGLGSNQPQHF.

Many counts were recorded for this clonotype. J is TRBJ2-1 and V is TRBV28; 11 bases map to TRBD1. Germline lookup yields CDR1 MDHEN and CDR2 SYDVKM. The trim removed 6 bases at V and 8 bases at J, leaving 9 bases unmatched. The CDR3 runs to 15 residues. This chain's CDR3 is CASSPLRDRGYEQFF. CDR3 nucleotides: TGTGCCAGCAGCCCCCTGCGGGACAGGGGGTATGAGCAGTTCTTC.

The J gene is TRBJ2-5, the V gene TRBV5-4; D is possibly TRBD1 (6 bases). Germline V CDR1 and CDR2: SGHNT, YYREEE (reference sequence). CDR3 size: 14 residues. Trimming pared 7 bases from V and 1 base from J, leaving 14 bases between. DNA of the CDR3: TGTGCCAGCGGGAGAGACAGGAGCCAAGAGACCCAGTACTTC. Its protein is CASGRDRSQETQYF.

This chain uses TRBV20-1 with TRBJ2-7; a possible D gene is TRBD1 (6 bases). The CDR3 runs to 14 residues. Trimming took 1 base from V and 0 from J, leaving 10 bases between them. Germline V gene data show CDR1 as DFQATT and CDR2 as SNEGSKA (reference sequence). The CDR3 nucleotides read TGCAGTGCTAGAGCCGCGGACAGCTCCTACGAGCAGTACGTC. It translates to CSARAADSSYEQYV.

In DNA form, the CDR3 reads TGCAGTGCTAACAGGGACTCCTACGAGCAGTACGTC. As protein: CSANRDSYEQYV. This sequence joins TRBV20-1 and TRBJ2-7, with D possibly being TRBD1 (6 bases). This CDR3 region has 12 residues. V lost 4 bases, J lost 0 bases, and 7 bases lay in between. Germline V gene sequence: CDR1 DFQATT, CDR2 SNEGSKA (reference sequence).

The CDR3 nucleotides are TGTGCCAGCAGTTCCGGACAGGGTTTCGACGAGCAGTACGTC. This translates into CASSSGQGFDEQYV. This chain uses TRBV6-5 with TRBJ2-7; 8 bases agree with TRBD1. V trimming: 4 bases; J trimming: 5 bases; junction bases outside the gene matches: 7. Germline values: CDR1 MNHEY, CDR2 SVGAGI. This CDR3 has 14 amino acids.

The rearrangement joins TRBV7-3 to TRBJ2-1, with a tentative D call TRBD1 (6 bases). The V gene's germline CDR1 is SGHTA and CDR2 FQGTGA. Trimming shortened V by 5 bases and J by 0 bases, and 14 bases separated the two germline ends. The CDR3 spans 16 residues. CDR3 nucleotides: TGTGCCAGCAGCCCCCGACAGGAACGCTCCTACAATGAGCAGTTCTTC. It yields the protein CASSPRQERSYNEQFF.

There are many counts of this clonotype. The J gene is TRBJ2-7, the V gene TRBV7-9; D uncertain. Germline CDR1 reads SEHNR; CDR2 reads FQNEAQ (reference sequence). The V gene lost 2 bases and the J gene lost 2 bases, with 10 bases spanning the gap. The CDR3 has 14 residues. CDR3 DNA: TGTGCCAGCAGCTTAAATCGTGACGCCTACGAGCAGTACGTC. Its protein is CASSLNRDAYEQYV.

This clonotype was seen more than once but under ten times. CDR3 sequence (DNA): TGTGCCAGCAGTCGCCCCGGGACCTACGAGCAGTACGTC. It translates to CASSRPGTYEQYV. The chain joins TRBV12-3 or TRBV12-4 to TRBJ2-7; D perhaps matches TRBD2 (5 bases). The CDR3 spans 13 residues. Trimming stripped 5 bases from V and 2 bases from J, with 10 bases between.

The CDR3 coding sequence is TGCGCCAGCAGCCCCAATTCCGGGACAGGGTATGACTATGGCTACACCTTC. This encodes CASSPNSGTGYDYGYTF. The chain has TRBV5-1 and TRBJ1-2; 9 positions match TRBD1. There are 17 residues in the CDR3. Looked up from germline, CDR1 is SGHRS and CDR2 is YFSETQ. The trim removed 4 bases at V and 3 bases at J, leaving 13 bases unmatched.

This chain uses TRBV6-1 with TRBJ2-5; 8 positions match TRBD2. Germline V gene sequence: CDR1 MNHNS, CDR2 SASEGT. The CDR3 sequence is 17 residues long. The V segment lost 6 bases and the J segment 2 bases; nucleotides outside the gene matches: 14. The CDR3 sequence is CASSSGWGGGQQETQYF. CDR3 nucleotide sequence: TGTGCCAGCAGCTCCGGGTGGGGCGGGGGGCAACAAGAGACCCAGTACTTC.

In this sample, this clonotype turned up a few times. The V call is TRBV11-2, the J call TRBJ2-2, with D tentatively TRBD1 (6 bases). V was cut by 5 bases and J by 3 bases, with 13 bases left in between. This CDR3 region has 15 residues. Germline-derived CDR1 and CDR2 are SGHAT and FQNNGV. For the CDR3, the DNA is TGTGCCAGCAGCCAACAGGGCCTAGACACCGGGGAGCTGTTTTTT. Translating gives CASSQQGLDTGELFF.

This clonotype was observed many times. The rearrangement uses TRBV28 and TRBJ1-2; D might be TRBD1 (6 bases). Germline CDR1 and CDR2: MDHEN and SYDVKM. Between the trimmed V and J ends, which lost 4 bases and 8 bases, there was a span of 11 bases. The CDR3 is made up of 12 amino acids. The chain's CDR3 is CASSWTDRGYTF. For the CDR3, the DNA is TGTGCCAGCAGTTGGACAGACAGAGGCTACACCTTC.

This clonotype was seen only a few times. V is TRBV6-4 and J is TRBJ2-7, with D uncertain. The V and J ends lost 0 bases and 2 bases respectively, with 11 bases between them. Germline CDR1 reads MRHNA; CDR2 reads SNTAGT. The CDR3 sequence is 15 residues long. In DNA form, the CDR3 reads TGTGCCAGCAGTGACTCGAAGGACGGACCCTACGAGCAGTACGTC. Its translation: CASSDSKDGPYEQYV.

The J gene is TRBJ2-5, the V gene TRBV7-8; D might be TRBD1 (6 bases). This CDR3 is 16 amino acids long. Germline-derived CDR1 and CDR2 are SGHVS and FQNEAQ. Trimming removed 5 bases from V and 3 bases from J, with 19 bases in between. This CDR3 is CASSTRLRGSKETQYF. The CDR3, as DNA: TGTGCCAGCAGCACCCGGTTGAGGGGGTCAAAAGAGACCCAGTACTTC.

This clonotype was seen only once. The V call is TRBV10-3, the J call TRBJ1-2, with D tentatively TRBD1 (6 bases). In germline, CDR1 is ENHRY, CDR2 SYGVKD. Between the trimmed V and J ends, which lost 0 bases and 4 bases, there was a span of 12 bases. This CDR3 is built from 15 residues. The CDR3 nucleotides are TGTGCCATCAGTGAGTCGGGAGGGGGAGGCTATGGCTACACCTTC. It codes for CAISESGGGGYGYTF.

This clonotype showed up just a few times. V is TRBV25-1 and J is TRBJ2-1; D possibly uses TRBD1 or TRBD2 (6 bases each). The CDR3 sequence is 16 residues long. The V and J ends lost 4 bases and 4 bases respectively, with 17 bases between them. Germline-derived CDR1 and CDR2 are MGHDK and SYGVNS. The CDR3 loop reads CASSGGGKGRYNEQFF. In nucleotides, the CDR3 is TGTGCCAGCAGTGGAGGGGGGAAGGGCCGGTACAATGAGCAGTTCTTC.

The CDR3 is CSASNSGTRGEQYV. The CDR3 DNA reads TGCAGTGCTTCGAATAGCGGGACACGCGGCGAGCAGTACGTC. The chain joins TRBV20-1 to TRBJ2-7; 8 bases match TRBD2. The V gene end was trimmed by 5 bases and the J gene end by 6 bases; junction bases not matched to a gene: 12. The CDR3 runs 14 residues. Looked up from germline, CDR1 is DFQATT and CDR2 is SNEGSKA (reference sequence).

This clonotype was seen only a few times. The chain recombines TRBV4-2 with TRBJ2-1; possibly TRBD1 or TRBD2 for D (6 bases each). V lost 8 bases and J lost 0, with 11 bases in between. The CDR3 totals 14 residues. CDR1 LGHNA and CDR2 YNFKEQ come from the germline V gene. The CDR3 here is CASETGASYNEQFF. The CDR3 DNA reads TGTGCCAGCGAGACGGGGGCCTCCTACAATGAGCAGTTCTTC.